A selection of T cell receptor beta chains follows, all from one sample in a study of cytomegalovirus exposure and HLA in healthy donors. Here immunoSEQ multiplex PCR was the method, and the copy in TCRdb shows in-frame clones only, minus some. The sample comprises 150,000 to 200,000 clones, 80% of which are singletons, and 0.95% to 1.4% rests with the top ten. The sequenced sample was PBMCs. The receptors stem from a woman aged 40 to 50 in good health and CMV-seronegative. CDR3s include the opening cysteine and the closing phenylalanine or tryptophan. A D gene is named only where the DNA matches it firmly. Some rows mark clone size as missing; the rest say once, few, many or name a class of expanded clone.

v_gene: TRBV19; j_gene: TRBJ1-4; d_gene: -; abundance: -; CDR3aa: CASARFISGEKLFF; CDR3nt: TGTGCCAGCGCCCGCTTCATATCAGGAGAAAAACTGTTTTTT
v_gene: TRBV7-2; j_gene: TRBJ1-2; d_gene: -; abundance: -; CDR3aa: CASSLVDYGYTF; CDR3nt: TGTGCCAGCAGCTTAGTAGACTATGGCTACACCTTC
v_gene: TRBV6-1; j_gene: TRBJ2-7; d_gene: -; abundance: -; CDR3aa: CASAVAEVYEQYF; CDR3nt: TGTGCCAGCGCGGTAGCGGAAGTCTACGAGCAGTACTTC
v_gene: TRBV11-3; j_gene: TRBJ1-1; d_gene: -; abundance: -; CDR3aa: CASSLTALAGNEAFF; CDR3nt: TGTGCCAGCAGCTTAACGGCTTTGGCGGGGAATGAAGCTTTCTTT
v_gene: TRBV9; j_gene: TRBJ1-6; d_gene: -; abundance: -; CDR3aa: CASSVDLALNSPLHF; CDR3nt: TGTGCCAGCAGCGTAGATCTGGCTCTCAATTCACCCCTCCACTTT
v_gene: TRBV6-5; j_gene: TRBJ1-1; d_gene: TRBD1; abundance: once; CDR3aa: CASRQGGGDTEAFF; CDR3nt: TGTGCCAGCAGGCAGGGGGGAGGAGACACTGAAGCTTTCTTT
v_gene: TRBV11-3; j_gene: TRBJ2-3; d_gene: TRBD2; abundance: -; CDR3aa: CASSFKRGGDTQYF; CDR3nt: TGTGCCAGCAGCTTTAAGCGGGGGGGGGATACGCAGTATTTT
v_gene: TRBV7-6; j_gene: TRBJ1-2; d_gene: -; abundance: -; CDR3aa: CASSFPDKYGYTF; CDR3nt: TGTGCCAGCAGCTTTCCGGACAAATATGGCTACACCTTC
v_gene: TRBV7-9; j_gene: TRBJ2-7; d_gene: -; abundance: -; CDR3aa: CASSPTGGISYEQYF; CDR3nt: TGTGCCAGCAGCCCTACCGGGGGTATTTCCTACGAGCAGTACTTC
v_gene: TRBV4-3; j_gene: TRBJ2-5; d_gene: TRBD2; abundance: -; CDR3aa: CASSQGGAVTETQYF; CDR3nt: TGCGCCAGCAGCCAGGGAGGGGCAGTAACGGAGACCCAGTACTTC
v_gene: TRBV11-2; j_gene: TRBJ1-1; d_gene: TRBD1; abundance: once; CDR3aa: CASSLAWTGDLMNTEAFF; CDR3nt: TGTGCCAGCAGCTTAGCATGGACAGGGGACCTCATGAACACTGAAGCTTTCTTT
v_gene: TRBV6-4; j_gene: TRBJ2-1; d_gene: TRBD1; abundance: -; CDR3aa: CASSEMDRVGNEQFF; CDR3nt: TGTGCCAGCAGTGAAATGGACAGGGTTGGCAATGAGCAGTTCTTC
v_gene: TRBV19; j_gene: TRBJ1-2; d_gene: TRBD1; abundance: -; CDR3aa: CASSSQDRGPNYGYTF; CDR3nt: TGTGCCAGTAGTTCCCAGGACAGGGGGCCTAACTATGGCTACACCTTC
v_gene: TRBV25-1; j_gene: TRBJ2-7; d_gene: TRBD2; abundance: -; CDR3aa: CASMPTGLAGEQYF; CDR3nt: TGTGCCAGCATGCCCACGGGACTAGCGGGCGAGCAGTACTTC
v_gene: TRBV9; j_gene: TRBJ2-5; d_gene: -; abundance: -; CDR3aa: CASSVGTIGSSTQYF; CDR3nt: TGTGCCAGCAGCGTAGGGACCATAGGGAGTTCGACCCAGTACTTC
v_gene: TRBV4-2; j_gene: TRBJ2-5; d_gene: -; abundance: -; CDR3aa: CASSQDPATQVETQYF; CDR3nt: TGTGCCAGCAGCCAAGACCCAGCCACCCAGGTGGAGACCCAGTACTTC
v_gene: TRBV5-1; j_gene: TRBJ2-5; d_gene: TRBD2; abundance: -; CDR3aa: CASSRGGWASGEETQYF; CDR3nt: TGCGCCAGCAGCCGGGGGGGCTGGGCTAGCGGGGAAGAGACCCAGTACTTC
v_gene: TRBV2; j_gene: TRBJ2-1; d_gene: -; abundance: -; CDR3aa: CASRALVASYNEQFF; CDR3nt: TGTGCCAGCAGGGCCCTAGTAGCGAGCTACAATGAGCAGTTCTTC
v_gene: TRBV30; j_gene: TRBJ2-4; d_gene: -; abundance: -; CDR3aa: CACSNQLLLAKNIQYF; CDR3nt: TGTGCCTGCTCAAACCAACTGTTGCTAGCCAAAAACATTCAGTACTTC
v_gene: TRBV6-5; j_gene: TRBJ1-6; d_gene: -; abundance: -; CDR3aa: CASSYSGTYNSPLHF; CDR3nt: TGTGCCAGCAGTTACTCCGGGACCTATAATTCACCCCTCCACTTT
v_gene: TRBV6-1; j_gene: TRBJ1-2; d_gene: -; abundance: few; CDR3aa: CASSEELSTGPYGYTF; CDR3nt: TGTGCCAGCAGTGAAGAACTATCAACAGGGCCCTATGGCTACACCTTC
v_gene: TRBV11-2; j_gene: TRBJ1-1; d_gene: TRBD1; abundance: -; CDR3aa: CASSSRTGGTNTEAFF; CDR3nt: TGTGCCAGCAGCTCGAGGACAGGGGGCACGAACACTGAAGCTTTCTTT
v_gene: TRBV7-9; j_gene: TRBJ2-3; d_gene: TRBD2; abundance: -; CDR3aa: CASSQTTSSTDTQYF; CDR3nt: TGTGCCAGCAGCCAGACGACTAGCAGTACAGATACGCAGTATTTT
v_gene: TRBV6-5; j_gene: TRBJ1-2; d_gene: TRBD1; abundance: -; CDR3aa: CASLRTGGHNTGYTF; CDR3nt: TGTGCCAGCCTCCGGACAGGGGGGCATAATACTGGCTACACCTTC
v_gene: TRBV7-2; j_gene: TRBJ2-1; d_gene: TRBD2; abundance: -; CDR3aa: CASRSIAGLNNEQFF; CDR3nt: TGTGCCAGCAGGTCTATAGCGGGCCTCAACAATGAGCAGTTCTTC
v_gene: TRBV11-3; j_gene: TRBJ2-3; d_gene: TRBD2; abundance: -; CDR3aa: CASSLGLAGGTDTQYF; CDR3nt: TGTGCCAGCAGCTTAGGCCTAGCGGGAGGTACAGATACGCAGTATTTT
v_gene: TRBV7-9; j_gene: TRBJ1-1; d_gene: -; abundance: -; CDR3aa: CASSLEWQGEAFF; CDR3nt: TGTGCCAGCAGCTTAGAGTGGCAGGGCGAAGCTTTCTTT
v_gene: TRBV7-9; j_gene: TRBJ2-3; d_gene: TRBD2; abundance: -; CDR3aa: CSSSRGVGLAGGADTQYF; CDR3nt: TGTTCCAGCAGCCGCGGGGTGGGACTAGCGGGAGGCGCAGATACGCAGTATTTT
v_gene: TRBV7-8; j_gene: TRBJ2-7; d_gene: TRBD2; abundance: -; CDR3aa: CASSLGASGEGYEQYF; CDR3nt: TGTGCCAGCAGCTTAGGGGCTAGCGGTGAAGGCTACGAGCAGTACTTC
v_gene: TRBV19; j_gene: TRBJ2-6; d_gene: TRBD1; abundance: once; CDR3aa: CASSRYRGRGANVLTF; CDR3nt: TGTGCCAGTAGTAGATACAGGGGCCGTGGGGCCAACGTCCTGACTTTC
v_gene: TRBV30; j_gene: TRBJ1-2; d_gene: -; abundance: -; CDR3aa: CAWSPGAGYTF; CDR3nt: TGTGCCTGGAGTCCGGGTGCTGGCTACACCTTC
v_gene: TRBV18; j_gene: TRBJ2-2; d_gene: -; abundance: -; CDR3aa: CASSPQPRGSGELFF; CDR3nt: TGTGCCAGCTCACCACAACCCAGGGGCTCCGGGGAGCTGTTTTTT
v_gene: TRBV5-5; j_gene: TRBJ2-5; d_gene: -; abundance: -; CDR3aa: CASSFLQGPQETQYF; CDR3nt: TGTGCCAGCAGCTTTTTACAGGGCCCGCAAGAGACCCAGTACTTC